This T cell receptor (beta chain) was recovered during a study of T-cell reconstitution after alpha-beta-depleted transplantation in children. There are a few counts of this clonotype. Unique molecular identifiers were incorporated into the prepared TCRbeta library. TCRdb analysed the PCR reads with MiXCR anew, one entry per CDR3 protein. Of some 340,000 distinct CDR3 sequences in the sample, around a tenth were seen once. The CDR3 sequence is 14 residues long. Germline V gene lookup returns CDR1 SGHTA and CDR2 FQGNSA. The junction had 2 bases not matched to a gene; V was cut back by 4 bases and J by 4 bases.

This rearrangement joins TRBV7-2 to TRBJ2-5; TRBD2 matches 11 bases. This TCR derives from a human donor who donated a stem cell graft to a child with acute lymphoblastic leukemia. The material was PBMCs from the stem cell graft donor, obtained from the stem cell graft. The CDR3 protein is CASSYGLAGETQYF. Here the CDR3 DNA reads TGTGCCAGCAGCTATGGACTAGCGGGAGAGACCCAGTACTTC.